What follows are 25 T cell receptor beta chains derived from one specimen sequenced in a study of control samples from healthy donors and cancer patients. TCRdb's copy holds only in-frame clones and misses some; the assay was immunoSEQ multiplex PCR. The sample shows 170,000 or so clones, approximately 94% of them seen only once. Sample: blood. The receptors were sampled from a woman younger than 30 in good health.

The chain couples TRBV6-5 to TRBJ1-2; maybe TRBD1 (5 bases). CDR3 length: 13 residues. Germline lookup yields CDR1 MNHEY and CDR2 SVGAGI. V was shortened by 4 bases and J by 4 bases, with 10 bases between the two germline ends. The DNA of the CDR3 is TGTGCCAGCAGTTTGGGGACGTTCTATGGCTACACCTTC. This sequence encodes CASSLGTFYGYTF.

This chain joins TRBV19 and TRBJ2-1; D possibly matches TRBD1 or TRBD2 (5 bases each). Trimming cost V 2 bases and J 8 bases, with 16 bases left between them. The germline V gene encodes CDR1 LNHDA and CDR2 SQIVND (reference sequence). This CDR3 contains 15 residues. CDR3 sequence (DNA): TGTGCCAGTAGTATATCGGGACGGATGGGGGATGAGCAGTTCTTC. Protein: CASSISGRMGDEQFF.

In nucleotides, the CDR3 is TGTGCCAGCAGCCGTTCTGTGGGGGCGCACGGCTACACCTTC. Encoded protein: CASSRSVGAHGYTF. The chain carries TRBV6-5 and TRBJ1-2; the D gene is possibly TRBD1 (6 bases). CDR3 length: 14 amino acids. Germline loops: CDR1 MNHEY, CDR2 SVGAGI. Trimming removed 6 bases at V and 8 bases at J, with 19 bases between.

CDR3: CASSRLGGAGSYEQYF. CDR3 nucleotides: TGTGCCAGCAGCCGCCTGGGGGGGGCCGGATCCTACGAGCAGTACTTC. The chain carries TRBV7-9 and TRBJ2-7, with a possible D match to TRBD2 (7 bases). The CDR3 loop spans 16 amino acids. In germline, CDR1 is SEHNR, CDR2 FQNEAQ (reference sequence). V shed 5 bases and J shed 1 base, with 18 bases lying between them.

The chain recombines TRBV28 with TRBJ2-4, with D unresolved. The CDR3 has 11 residues. Germline assignment: CDR1 MDHEN and CDR2 SYDVKM. V lost 10 bases to trimming and J lost 0 bases, with 4 bases between them. DNA of the CDR3: TGTGCCACCCAAGCCAAAAACATTCAGTACTTC. As protein: CATQAKNIQYF.

The chain couples TRBV3-1 (or the pseudogene TRBV3-2) to TRBJ1-5; D ambiguous. Germline V lookup: CDR1 LGHDT, CDR2 YNNKEL (reference sequence). V lost 8 bases and J 2 bases, leaving 7 bases between the germline ends. The CDR3 has 12 amino acids. The CDR3 protein is CASAWGNQPQHF. DNA of the CDR3: TGTGCCAGCGCCTGGGGCAATCAGCCCCAGCATTTT.

The gene calls are TRBV11-2 and TRBJ2-5, with D perhaps assigned TRBD1 or TRBD2 (5 bases each). The CDR3 contains 13 residues. Germline lookup yields CDR1 SGHAT and CDR2 FQNNGV. DNA of the CDR3: TGTGCTGGTGCCGTGACGCCTGGGGGGACCCAGTACTTC. Residues: CAGAVTPGGTQYF.

The V and J genes are TRBV27 and TRBJ1-4; 10 nucleotides match TRBD1. The CDR3 consists of 15 residues. The ends lost 5 bases at V and 6 bases at J; junction bases unmatched: 6. Germline V gene data show CDR1 as MNHEY and CDR2 as SMNVEV (reference sequence). In DNA form, the CDR3 reads TGTGCCAGCAGTGAACCGACAGGGGGCCATGAAAAACTGTTTTTT. Translation: CASSEPTGGHEKLFF.

The chain carries TRBV7-9 and TRBJ2-3; 11 bases match TRBD2. Trimming at V came to 0 bases and at J to 5 bases, leaving 13 bases not matched to a gene. From germline, CDR1 is SEHNR and CDR2 FQNEAQ (reference sequence). The CDR3 has 19 amino acids. The CDR3 sequence: CASSLARLAGGMGRDTQYF. For the CDR3, the DNA is TGTGCCAGCAGCTTAGCGCGGCTAGCGGGAGGCATGGGGAGAGATACGCAGTATTTT.

The chain links TRBV4-2 to TRBJ1-3, with TRBD1 as a possible D gene (5 bases). Looked up from germline, CDR1 is LGHNA and CDR2 is YNFKEQ. This CDR3 is built from 15 residues. V shed 7 bases and J shed 0 bases, with 13 bases lying between them. CDR3 sequence (DNA): TGTGCCAGCACTGACAGTTTCAGCTCTGGAAACACCATATATTTT. It translates to CASTDSFSSGNTIYF.

The rearrangement joins TRBV7-2 to TRBJ2-2; 7 bases line up with TRBD2. The CDR3 contains 15 residues. Germline CDR1 SGHTA, CDR2 FQGNSA. Trimming cost V 5 bases and J 1 base; bases outside gene matches: 4. The CDR3 DNA sequence: TGTGCCAGCAGCAATAGCGGGCTGAACACCGGGGAGCTGTTTTTT. Protein: CASSNSGLNTGELFF.

As regards this clone: Within the sample, other DNA sequences also encode this same CDR3. This rearrangement joins TRBV9 to TRBJ1-1; D unclear. V shed 0 bases and J shed 5 bases, with 8 bases lying between them. This CDR3 is built from 13 residues. Looked up from germline, CDR1 is SGDLS and CDR2 is YYNGEE. CDR3 protein: CASSVGARTEAFF. The CDR3 DNA follows: TGTGCCAGCAGCGTAGGGGCGCGGACTGAAGCTTTCTTT.

The chain links TRBV6-5 to TRBJ1-5; D unresolved. The V and J ends lost 2 bases and 7 bases respectively, with 9 bases between them. The CDR3 is made up of 13 amino acids. CDR1 and CDR2 (germline): MNHEY, SVGAGI. This CDR3 is CASSYDRVQPQHF. The DNA for the CDR3 is TGTGCCAGCAGTTACGATCGGGTACAGCCCCAGCATTTT.

J is TRBJ2-4 and V is TRBV19; 8 nucleotides line up with TRBD2. Trimming cost V 1 base and J 9 bases; bases outside gene matches: 8. This CDR3 comprises 15 residues. Per germline, CDR1 LNHDA and CDR2 SQIVND (reference sequence). The CDR3 DNA follows: TGTGCCAGTAGTATAGTGGGGGGACTAGGAGGCATTCAGTACTTC. This codes for CASSIVGGLGGIQYF. Full variable domain (outside the CDR3, taken from reference TRBV19 and TRBJ2-4): DGGITQSPKYLFRKEGQNVTLSCEQNLNHDAMYWYRQDPGQGLRLIYYSQIVNDFQKGDIAEGYSVSREKKESFPLTVTSAQKNPTAFYLCASSIVGGLGGIQYFGAGTRLSVL.

This chain joins TRBV7-9 and TRBJ2-2, with 11 bases identical to TRBD2. Germline lookup yields CDR1 SEHNR and CDR2 FQNEAQ (reference sequence). Trimming at V came to 5 bases and at J to 8 bases, leaving 4 bases not matched to a gene. CDR3 length: 14 residues. CDR3 bases: TGTGCCAGCAGCCTGCGACTAGCGGGAGGGGAGCTGTTTTTT. Residues: CASSLRLAGGELFF.

The chain combines TRBV5-1 with TRBJ1-6, with D possibly being TRBD1 (5 bases). V gave up 0 bases and J gave up 4 bases, with 5 bases separating them. CDR1 and CDR2 from the germline V gene are SGHRS and YFSETQ. The CDR3 has 14 residues. In DNA form, the CDR3 reads TGCGCCAGCAGCTTGGGACAGTATAATTCACCCCTCCACTTT. Protein sequence: CASSLGQYNSPLHF.

V and J are TRBV7-2 and TRBJ2-5, with TRBD1 identical over 7 bases. The CDR3 runs 15 residues. V gave up 5 bases and J gave up 5 bases; unmatched junction bases: 11. The germline V gene has CDR1 SGHTA and CDR2 FQGNSA. CDR3 protein: CASSQKLGGKETQYF. The CDR3 coding sequence is TGTGCCAGCAGCCAGAAACTAGGGGGCAAGGAGACCCAGTACTTC.

This clone was picked up one time. The rearrangement links TRBV29-1 to TRBJ2-7; D is tentatively TRBD1 or TRBD2 (5 bases each). The CDR3 contains 11 residues. Per germline, CDR1 SQVTM and CDR2 ANQGSEA. The germline V and J ends were trimmed by 7 bases and 4 bases, with 11 bases remaining between them. CDR3 amino acids: CSGLGEYEQYF. CDR3 DNA: TGCAGCGGGTTAGGGGAGTACGAGCAGTACTTC.

The CDR3 here is CASSLSGTVMNTEAFF. The CDR3, as DNA: TGTGCCAGCAGTCTATCCGGGACAGTTATGAACACTGAAGCTTTCTTT. The rearrangement uses TRBV7-2 and TRBJ1-1; TRBD1 matches 7 bases. Unmatched junction bases numbered 10, after V lost 6 bases and J lost 0 bases. The germline V gene encodes CDR1 SGHTA and CDR2 FQGNSA. The CDR3 has 16 residues. Complete variable domain (other parts from reference TRBV7-2 and TRBJ1-1): GAGVSQSPSNKVTEKGKDVELRCDPISGHTALYWYRQSLGQGLEFLIYFQGNSAPDKSGLPSDRFSAERTGGSVSTLTIQRTQQEDSAVYLCASSLSGTVMNTEAFFGQGTRLTVV.

The chain carries TRBV6-1 and TRBJ1-5, with a tentative D call TRBD1 (6 bases). Trimming shortened V by 2 bases and J by 1 base, and 15 bases separated the two germline ends. This CDR3 has 17 residues. Germline CDR1 is MNHNS and CDR2 is SASEGT. CDR3: CASSEIRQALSNQPQHF. Here the CDR3 DNA reads TGTGCCAGCAGTGAAATTAGACAGGCGTTGAGCAATCAGCCCCAGCATTTT.

This clone was observed a single time. V and J are TRBV6-5 and TRBJ1-2; 7 nucleotides agree with TRBD1. The CDR3 length is 15 residues. V shed 0 bases and J 2 bases; nucleotides not matched to a gene: 3. Germline CDR1 MNHEY, CDR2 SVGAGI. The CDR3 reads CASSYSSTGNYGYTF. The CDR3 region has the DNA TGTGCCAGCAGTTACTCTTCGACAGGGAACTATGGCTACACCTTC.

CDR3 DNA: TGTGCCAGCAGCGCCCTGGGGGGGGAGGAGACCCAGTACTTC. This encodes CASSALGGEETQYF. The chain employs TRBV6-2 or TRBV6-3 and TRBJ2-5; 7 bases are shared with TRBD2. The CDR3 is 14 residues long. Trimming cost V 6 bases and J 5 bases; bases outside gene matches: 9. The germline V gene encodes CDR1 MNHEY and CDR2 SVGEGT.

This clone was detected once. CDR3 sequence: CASSRAGGGGYTF. The DNA of the CDR3 is TGTGCCAGCAGCCGAGCCGGAGGGGGCGGCTACACCTTC. V usage is TRBV3-1 (or the pseudogene TRBV3-2) and J usage is TRBJ1-2; 7 nucleotides agree with TRBD1. CDR3 size: 13 residues. Germline V gene sequence: CDR1 LGHDT, CDR2 YNNKEL (reference sequence). J lost 8 bases, V lost 4 bases, and 7 bases had no gene match.

The gene calls are TRBV12-3 or TRBV12-4 and TRBJ1-2; D ambiguous. The CDR3 runs to 13 residues. V lost 4 bases to trimming and J lost 6 bases, with 12 bases between them. CDR3 nucleotide sequence: TGTGCCAGCAGTTCCCAACAGAGACATGGCTACACCTTC. It codes for CASSSQQRHGYTF.

The rearrangement joins TRBV4-1 to TRBJ2-7; no reliable D call. V shed 0 bases and J shed 3 bases, with 12 bases lying between them. CDR3 size: 15 residues. Germline assignment: CDR1 MGHRA and CDR2 YSYEKL. The CDR3 nucleotides read TGCGCCAGCAGCCAAGAGAGACAAGTATTCTACGAGCAGTACTTC. Translated, it gives CASSQERQVFYEQYF.